This T cell receptor (beta chain) derives from a study of cytotoxic CD8 clonotypes in ibrutinib-treated CLL. The table came from immunoSEQ multiplex PCR; TCRdb's copy has only in-frame clones and leaves some out. The data hold 150,000 or so clones, with around three quarters observed a single time. The sequencing used PBMCs, collected after 12 months of ibrutinib treatment. The source is a human donor with chronic lymphocytic leukemia.

CDR3 protein: CASNEASGNQPQHF. Here the CDR3 DNA reads TGTGCCAGCAATGAGGCGTCCGGTAATCAGCCCCAGCATTTT. The gene calls are TRBV6-1 and TRBJ1-5; no firm D call. This CDR3 contains 14 residues. Germline V gives CDR1 MNHNS, CDR2 SASEGT. With 7 bases removed from V and 4 bases from J, the gap between germline ends came to 14 bases.